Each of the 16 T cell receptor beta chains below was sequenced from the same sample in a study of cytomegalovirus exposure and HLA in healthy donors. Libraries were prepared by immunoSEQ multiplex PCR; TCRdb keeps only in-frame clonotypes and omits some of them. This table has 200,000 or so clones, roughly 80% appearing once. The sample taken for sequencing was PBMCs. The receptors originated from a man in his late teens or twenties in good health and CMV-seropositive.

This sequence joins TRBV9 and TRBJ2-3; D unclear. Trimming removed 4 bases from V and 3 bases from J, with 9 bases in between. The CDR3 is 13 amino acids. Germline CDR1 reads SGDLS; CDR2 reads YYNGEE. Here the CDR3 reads CASSSLATDTQYF. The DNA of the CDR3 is TGTGCCAGCAGCTCATTAGCAACAGATACGCAGTATTTT.

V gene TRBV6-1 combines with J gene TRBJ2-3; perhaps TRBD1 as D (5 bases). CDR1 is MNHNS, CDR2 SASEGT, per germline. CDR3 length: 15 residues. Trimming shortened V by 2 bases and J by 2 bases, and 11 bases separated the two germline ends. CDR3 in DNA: TGTGCCAGCAGTGAATTGGGGCAACTCACAGATACGCAGTATTTT. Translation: CASSELGQLTDTQYF.

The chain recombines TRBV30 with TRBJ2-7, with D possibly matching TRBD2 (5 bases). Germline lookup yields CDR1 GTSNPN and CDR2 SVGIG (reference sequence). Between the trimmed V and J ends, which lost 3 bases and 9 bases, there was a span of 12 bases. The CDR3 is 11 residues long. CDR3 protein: CAWSPGERQYF. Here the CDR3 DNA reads TGTGCCTGGAGCCCCGGGGAGCGGCAGTACTTC.

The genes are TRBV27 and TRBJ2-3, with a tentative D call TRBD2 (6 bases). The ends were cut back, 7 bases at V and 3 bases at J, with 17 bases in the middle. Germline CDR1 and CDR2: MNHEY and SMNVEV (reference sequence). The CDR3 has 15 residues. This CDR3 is CASIPRGGATDTQYF. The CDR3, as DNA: TGTGCCAGCATTCCTCGAGGAGGGGCTACAGATACGCAGTATTTT.

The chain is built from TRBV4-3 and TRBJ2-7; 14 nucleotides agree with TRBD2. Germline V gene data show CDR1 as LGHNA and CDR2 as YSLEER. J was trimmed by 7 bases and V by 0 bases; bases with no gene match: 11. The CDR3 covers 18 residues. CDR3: CASSQDLSLTSGRVEQYF. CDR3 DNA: TGCGCCAGCAGCCAAGATCTGAGTCTGACTAGCGGGAGGGTAGAGCAGTACTTC.

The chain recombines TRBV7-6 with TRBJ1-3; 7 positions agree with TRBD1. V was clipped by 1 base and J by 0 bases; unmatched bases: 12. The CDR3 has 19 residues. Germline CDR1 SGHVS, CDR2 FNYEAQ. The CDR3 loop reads CASSLVRTGPTSSGNTIYF. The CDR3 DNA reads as TGTGCCAGCAGCTTAGTTAGGACAGGTCCTACATCCTCTGGAAACACCATATATTTT.

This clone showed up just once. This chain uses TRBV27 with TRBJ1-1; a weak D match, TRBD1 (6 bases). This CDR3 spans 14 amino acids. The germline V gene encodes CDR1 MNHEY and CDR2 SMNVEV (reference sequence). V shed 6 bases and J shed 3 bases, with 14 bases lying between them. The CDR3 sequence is CASSPGTPYTEAFF. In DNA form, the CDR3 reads TGTGCCAGCAGCCCTGGGACACCCTACACTGAAGCTTTCTTT.

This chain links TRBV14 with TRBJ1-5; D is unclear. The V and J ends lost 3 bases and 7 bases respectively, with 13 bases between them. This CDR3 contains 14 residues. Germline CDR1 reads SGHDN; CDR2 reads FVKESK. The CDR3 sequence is CASSHRIPPQPQHF. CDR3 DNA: TGTGCCAGCAGCCACAGGATCCCACCCCAGCCCCAGCATTTT.

This chain's CDR3 is CAWKPDRGPYEQYF. The DNA of the CDR3 is TGTGCCTGGAAACCGGACAGGGGGCCCTACGAGCAGTACTTC. This sequence joins TRBV30 and TRBJ2-7, with 11 bases aligning to TRBD1. From germline, CDR1 is GTSNPN and CDR2 SVGIG (reference sequence). There are 14 residues in the CDR3. With 4 bases clipped from V and 2 bases from J, the junction kept 4 bases outside the gene matches.

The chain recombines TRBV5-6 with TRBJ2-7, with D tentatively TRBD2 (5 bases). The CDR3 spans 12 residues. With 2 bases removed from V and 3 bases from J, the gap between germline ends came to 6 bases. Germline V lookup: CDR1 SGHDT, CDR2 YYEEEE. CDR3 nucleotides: TGTGCCAGCAGCTTACTAGACTACGAGCAGTACTTC. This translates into CASSLLDYEQYF.

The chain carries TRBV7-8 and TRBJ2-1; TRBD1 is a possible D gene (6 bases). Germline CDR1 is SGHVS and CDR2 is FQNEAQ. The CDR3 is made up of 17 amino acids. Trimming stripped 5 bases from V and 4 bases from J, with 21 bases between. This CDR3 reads CASSPRRTVTTYNEQFF. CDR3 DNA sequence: TGTGCCAGCAGCCCTCGAAGGACAGTGACGACATACAATGAGCAGTTCTTC.

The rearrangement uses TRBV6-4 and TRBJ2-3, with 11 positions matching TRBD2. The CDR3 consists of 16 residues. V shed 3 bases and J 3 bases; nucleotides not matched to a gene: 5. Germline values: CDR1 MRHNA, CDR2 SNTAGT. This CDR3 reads CASSETSGSPTDTQYF. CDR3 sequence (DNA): TGTGCCAGCAGTGAAACTAGCGGGAGCCCTACAGATACGCAGTATTTT.

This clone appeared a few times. Written as DNA, the CDR3 is TGTGCCAGCAGCTTACGGGACAATAACTATGGCTACACCTTC. This gives the protein CASSLRDNNYGYTF. The genes are TRBV7-9 and TRBJ1-2; D perhaps matches TRBD1 (6 bases). There are 14 residues in the CDR3. Germline lookup yields CDR1 SEHNR and CDR2 FQNEAQ (reference sequence). The V end was cut by 2 bases, the J end by 1 base, with 8 bases between. Complete variable domain (other parts from reference TRBV7-9 and TRBJ1-2): DTGVSQNPRHKITKRGQNVTFRCDPISEHNRLYWYRQTLGQGPEFLTYFQNEAQLEKSRLLSDRFSAERPKGSFSTLEIQRTEQGDSAMYLCASSLRDNNYGYTFGSGTRLTVV.

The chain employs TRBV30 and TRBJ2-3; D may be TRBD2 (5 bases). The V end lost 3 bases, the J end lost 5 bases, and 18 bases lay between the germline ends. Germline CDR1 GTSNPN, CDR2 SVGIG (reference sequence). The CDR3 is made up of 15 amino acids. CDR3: CAWSYRGRHGDTQYF. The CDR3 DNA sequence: TGTGCCTGGAGCTATAGAGGGCGGCACGGAGATACGCAGTATTTT.

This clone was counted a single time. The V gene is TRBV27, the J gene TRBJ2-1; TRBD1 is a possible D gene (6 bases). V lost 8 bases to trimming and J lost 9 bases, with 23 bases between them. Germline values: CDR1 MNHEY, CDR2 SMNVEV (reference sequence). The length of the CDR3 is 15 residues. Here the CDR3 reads CASSTGLAAMTEQFF. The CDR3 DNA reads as TGTGCCAGCTCAACAGGGTTGGCGGCAATGACTGAGCAGTTCTTC.

CDR3 residues: CASSRDNSYEQYF. The CDR3 DNA sequence: TGTGCCAGTAGCCGGGACAACTCCTACGAGCAGTACTTC. The genes are TRBV19 and TRBJ2-7; tentative D call: TRBD1 (6 bases). The CDR3 extends over 13 amino acids. The germline CDR1 and CDR2 sequences are LNHDA and SQIVND (reference sequence). V lost 6 bases, J lost 0 bases, and 9 bases lay in between. The full variable domain, rest sourced from reference TRBV19 and TRBJ2-7, is DGGITQSPKYLFRKEGQNVTLSCEQNLNHDAMYWYRQDPGQGLRLIYYSQIVNDFQKGDIAEGYSVSREKKESFPLTVTSAQKNPTAFYLCASSRDNSYEQYFGPGTRLTVT.